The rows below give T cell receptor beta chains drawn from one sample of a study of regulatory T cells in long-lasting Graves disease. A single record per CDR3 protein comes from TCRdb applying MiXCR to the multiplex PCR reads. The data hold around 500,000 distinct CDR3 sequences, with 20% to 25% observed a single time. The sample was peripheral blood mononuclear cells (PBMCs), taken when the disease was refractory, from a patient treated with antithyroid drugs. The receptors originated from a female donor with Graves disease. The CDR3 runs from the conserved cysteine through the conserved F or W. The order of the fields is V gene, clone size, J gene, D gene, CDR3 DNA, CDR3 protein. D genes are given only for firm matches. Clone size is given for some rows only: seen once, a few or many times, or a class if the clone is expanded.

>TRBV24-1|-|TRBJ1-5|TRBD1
TGTGCCACCAGTGATGGACAGGGACGAGGTCAGCCCCAGCATTTT
CATSDGQGRGQPQHF
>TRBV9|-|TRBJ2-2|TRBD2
TGTGCCAGCACTTCTAGCGGCACGACCGGGGAGCTGTTTTTT
CASTSSGTTGELFF
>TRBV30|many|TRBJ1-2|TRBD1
TGTGCCTGGGTTCGCGGGACAGGGTTCTTACATGGCTACACCTTC
CAWVRGTGFLHGYTF
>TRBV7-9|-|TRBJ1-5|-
TGTGCCAGCAGCCCAAACAGTAGGAACAATCAGCCCCAGCATTTT
CASSPNSRNNQPQHF
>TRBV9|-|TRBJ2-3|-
TGTGCCAGCAGCTACGGACGATTCACAGATACGCAGTATTTT
CASSYGRFTDTQYF
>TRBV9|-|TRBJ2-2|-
TGTGCCAGCAGGGGGGCCGGCACCGGGGAGCTGTTTTTT
CASRGAGTGELFF
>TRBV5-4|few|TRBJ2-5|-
TGTGCCAGCAGCGACGCACACAGGACGAAAAAAGAGACCCAGTACTTC
CASSDAHRTKKETQYF
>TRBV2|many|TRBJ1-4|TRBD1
TGTGCCAGCAGTGAAGCAATGGACAGGGGAGGGGAAAAACTGTTTTTT
CASSEAMDRGGEKLFF
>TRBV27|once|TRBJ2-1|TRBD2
TGTGCCAGCACCCCTACCAGCGGGAGGGTCTCCTACAATGAGCAGTTCTTC
CASTPTSGRVSYNEQFF
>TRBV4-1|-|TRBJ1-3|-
TGCGCCAGCAGCCGCCTCATGGGACCCCTCTCTGGAAACACCATATATTTT
CASSRLMGPLSGNTIYF
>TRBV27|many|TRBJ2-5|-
TGTGCCAGCAGTCCCCCACACGGGGAGACCCAGTACTTC
CASSPPHGETQYF
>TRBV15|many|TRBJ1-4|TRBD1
TGTGCCACCAATTCGGGGACAGGGCTTGAAAAACTGTTTTTT
CATNSGTGLEKLFF
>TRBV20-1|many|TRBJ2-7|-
TGCAGTGCTACGGGAGTTACAACCTACGAGCAGTACTTC
CSATGVTTYEQYF
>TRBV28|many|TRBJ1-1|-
TGTGCCAGCAGTTTGGGGGAGTGGACTGAAGCTTTCTTT
CASSLGEWTEAFF
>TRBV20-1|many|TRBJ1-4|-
TGCAGTGCTAGAGGCTGGCTTTCTATAGAAAAACTGTTTTTT
CSARGWLSIEKLFF
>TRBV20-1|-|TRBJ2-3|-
TGCAGTGCGCCGCCGAGCACAGGGAACCTAGATACGCAGTATTTT
CSAPPSTGNLDTQYF
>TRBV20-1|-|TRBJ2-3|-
TGCAGTGCCAGGGGGGCGGGAGGTACAGATACGCAGTATTTT
CSARGAGGTDTQYF
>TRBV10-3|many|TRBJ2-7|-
TGTGCCATCAGTGACTCGGACTCCCCGGGGGAGCAGTACTTC
CAISDSDSPGEQYF
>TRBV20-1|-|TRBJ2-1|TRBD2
TGCAGTGCCATGGGACTAGCGGGGAAGGGGGATGAGCAGTTCTTC
CSAMGLAGKGDEQFF
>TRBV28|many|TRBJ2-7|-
TGTGCCAGCAGTCTCCCGGGCCGCTACGAGCAGTACTTC
CASSLPGRYEQYF
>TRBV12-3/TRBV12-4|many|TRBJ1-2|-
TGTGCCAGCAGTTTTGTCGCCAGTGAAATAGGGGGCTACACCTTC
CASSFVASEIGGYTF
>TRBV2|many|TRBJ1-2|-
TGTGCCAGCAGTGAAGCGCGGCCCAGAGCGTATGGCTACACCTTC
CASSEARPRAYGYTF
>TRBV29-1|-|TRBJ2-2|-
TGCAGCGTTGAAAAACGTCGCGGGGAGCTGTTTTTT
CSVEKRRGELFF
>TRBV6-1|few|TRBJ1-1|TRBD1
TGTGCCACTATGACAGGGGGCGACTCTGAAGCTTTCTTT
CATMTGGDSEAFF
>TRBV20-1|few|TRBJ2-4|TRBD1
TGCAGTGCTAGACAGGGGGCGGAGGACATTCAGTACTTC
CSARQGAEDIQYF
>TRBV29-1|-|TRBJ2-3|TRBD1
TGCAGCGTTGACAAGGGGGCAGGCACAGATACGCAGTATTTT
CSVDKGAGTDTQYF
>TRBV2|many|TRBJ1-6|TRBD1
TGTGCCAGCAGTAAAGGGACAGGGGCGGGGTCACCCCTCCACTTT
CASSKGTGAGSPLHF
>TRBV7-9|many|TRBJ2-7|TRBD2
TGTGCCAGCAGCTTAGCGGAGGGACTAGCGGGAGCCGAGCAGTACTTC
CASSLAEGLAGAEQYF
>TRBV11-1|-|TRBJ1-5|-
TGTGCCGTGGCTCATGGGGGAGGAGGCAATCAGCCCCAGCATTTT
CAVAHGGGGNQPQHF
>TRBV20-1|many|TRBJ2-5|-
TGCAGTGCTAATGCAGGGCAAGAGACCCAGTACTTC
CSANAGQETQYF
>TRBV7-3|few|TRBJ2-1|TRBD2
TGTGCCAGCAACCTAGCGGATAGCTCCTACAATGAGCAGTTCTTC
CASNLADSSYNEQFF
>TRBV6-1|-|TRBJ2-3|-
TGTGCCAGCAGCGCTTCCGGACAGATTAGCACAGATACGCAGTATTTT
CASSASGQISTDTQYF
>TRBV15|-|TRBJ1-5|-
TGTGCCACCAGCAGAGATTATGGGTCCGATCAGCCCCAGCATTTT
CATSRDYGSDQPQHF
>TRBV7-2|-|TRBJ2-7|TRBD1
TGTGCCAGCACCTTCCTTTTAGGACAGGGGGCAGGCGAGCAGTACTTC
CASTFLLGQGAGEQYF
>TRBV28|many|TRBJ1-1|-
TGTGCCAGCAGTTTTAGGGGACGAGGGGACACTGAAGCTTTCTTT
CASSFRGRGDTEAFF
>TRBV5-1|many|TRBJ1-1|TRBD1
TGCGCCAGCAGAGGGACAGGCTTCAACACTGAAGCTTTCTTT
CASRGTGFNTEAFF
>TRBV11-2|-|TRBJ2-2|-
TGTGCCAGCAGTAGAGGGACCCAGGAGTTTTTT
CASSRGTQEFF